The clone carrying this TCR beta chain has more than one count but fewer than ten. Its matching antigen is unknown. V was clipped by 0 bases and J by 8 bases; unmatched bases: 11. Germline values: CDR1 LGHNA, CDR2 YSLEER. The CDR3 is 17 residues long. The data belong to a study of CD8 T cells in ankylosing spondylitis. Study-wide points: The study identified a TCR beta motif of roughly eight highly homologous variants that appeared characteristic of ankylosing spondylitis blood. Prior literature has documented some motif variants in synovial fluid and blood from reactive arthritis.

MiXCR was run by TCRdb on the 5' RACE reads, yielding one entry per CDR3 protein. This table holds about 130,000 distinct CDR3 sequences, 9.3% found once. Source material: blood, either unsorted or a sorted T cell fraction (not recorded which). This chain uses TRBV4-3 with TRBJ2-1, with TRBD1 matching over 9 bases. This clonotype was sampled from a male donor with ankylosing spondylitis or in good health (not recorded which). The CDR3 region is CASSQEGIGQGIHEQFF. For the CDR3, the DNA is TGCGCCAGCAGCCAAGAGGGTATAGGACAGGGGATCCATGAGCAGTTCTTC.